The 9 T cell receptor beta chains presented below share a single source sample, sequenced in a study of cytomegalovirus exposure and HLA in healthy donors. The PCR ran on 60 Vbeta and 13 Jbeta primers. Method: immunoSEQ multiplex PCR; TCRdb's copy keeps in-frame clones and lacks some. The sample consists of under 150,000 clones, roughly 80% of them appearing once. Sequencing was performed on PBMCs. Every receptor here comes from a woman in her thirties or forties in good health and CMV-seronegative.

The chain couples TRBV29-1 to TRBJ2-1; D not resolved. CDR1 and CDR2 from the germline V gene are SQVTM and ANQGSEA. The V end lost 2 bases, the J end lost 6 bases, and 11 bases lay between the germline ends. The CDR3 contains 13 residues. As DNA, the CDR3 is TGCAGCGTTGAAAGTTCAACGAGCAATGAGCAGTTCTTC. It yields the protein CSVESSTSNEQFF.

The chain carries TRBV28 and TRBJ1-6, with D perhaps TRBD1 (6 bases). The V gene lost 6 bases and the J gene lost 9 bases, with 12 bases spanning the gap. Per germline, CDR1 MDHEN and CDR2 SYDVKM. The CDR3 has 13 residues. This CDR3 reads CASSPDRTSPLHF. CDR3 coding DNA: TGTGCCAGCAGCCCCGACAGGACTTCACCCCTCCACTTT.

The chain links TRBV7-2 to TRBJ1-1; 7 bases line up with TRBD1. The trim removed 5 bases at V and 8 bases at J, leaving 11 bases unmatched. The V gene's germline CDR1 is SGHTA and CDR2 FQGNSA. The CDR3 runs to 14 residues. The CDR3 region has the DNA TGTGCCAGCAGCCTAGACCCAGGGGGACCAGAAGCTTTCTTT. Protein product: CASSLDPGGPEAFF.

The chain has TRBV7-9 and TRBJ1-5; D is perhaps TRBD1 (5 bases). V gave up 4 bases and J gave up 7 bases, with 20 bases separating them. Germline CDR1 and CDR2: SEHNR and FQNEAQ (reference sequence). The CDR3 is 16 amino acids. CDR3 amino acids: CASSSNKDTSVQPQHF. The CDR3 nucleotides read TGTGCCAGCAGCTCGAACAAGGACACGTCGGTCCAGCCCCAGCATTTT.

The chain recombines TRBV27 with TRBJ2-4; 8 bases fit TRBD1. This CDR3 is 15 amino acids long. Germline V gives CDR1 MNHEY, CDR2 SMNVEV (reference sequence). The V and J ends lost 4 bases and 4 bases, in that order; junction bases with no gene match: 6. In DNA, the CDR3 is TGTGCCAGCAGTTCTTTCCAGGGGGCGAAAAACATTCAGTACTTC. This gives the protein CASSSFQGAKNIQYF.

The chain is built from TRBV18 and TRBJ2-5; 10 nucleotides agree with TRBD2. V was pared by 2 bases and J by 2 bases, with 8 bases of the junction left unmatched. The CDR3 length is 17 residues. The germline gives CDR1 KGHSH, CDR2 LQKENI. The CDR3 DNA follows: TGTGCCAGCTCACCAGTTTCGGCTAGCGGGGGTCAAGAGACCCAGTACTTC. Translating it yields CASSPVSASGGQETQYF. Using reference TRBV18 and TRBJ2-5 for the parts outside the CDR3, the full variable domain is NAGVMQNPRHLVRRRGQEARLRCSPMKGHSHVYWYRQLPEEGLKFMVYLQKENIIDESGMPKERFSAEFPKEGPSILRIQQVVRGDSAAYFCASSPVSASGGQETQYFGPGTRLLVL.

This clone was recorded only once. The CDR3 coding sequence is TGTGCCAGCTCACCCTTCTCCTACGAGCAGTACTTC. This translates into CASSPFSYEQYF. The chain employs TRBV18 and TRBJ2-7; D gene uncertain. The V end was cut by 3 bases, the J end by 0 bases, with 3 bases between. The CDR3 runs 12 residues. CDR1 and CDR2 from the germline V gene are KGHSH and LQKENI.

The chain couples TRBV6-6 to TRBJ1-2; D call uncertain. This CDR3 spans 12 amino acids. Trimming cost V 5 bases and J 8 bases, with 12 bases left between them. The germline gives CDR1 MNHNY, CDR2 SVGAGI (reference sequence). The CDR3 coding sequence is TGTGCCAGCAGTGGGGAGGTCGGGGGCTACACCTTC. It yields the protein CASSGEVGGYTF.

The chain combines TRBV27 with TRBJ2-5; 15 positions match TRBD2. V lost 7 bases and J lost 4; bases outside the gene matches: 7. Germline V gives CDR1 MNHEY, CDR2 SMNVEV (reference sequence). This CDR3 spans 16 amino acids. In nucleotides, the CDR3 is TGTGCCAGCACCTCCGGGACTAGCGGGAGGCGAGAGACCCAGTACTTC. Amino acid sequence: CASTSGTSGRRETQYF.